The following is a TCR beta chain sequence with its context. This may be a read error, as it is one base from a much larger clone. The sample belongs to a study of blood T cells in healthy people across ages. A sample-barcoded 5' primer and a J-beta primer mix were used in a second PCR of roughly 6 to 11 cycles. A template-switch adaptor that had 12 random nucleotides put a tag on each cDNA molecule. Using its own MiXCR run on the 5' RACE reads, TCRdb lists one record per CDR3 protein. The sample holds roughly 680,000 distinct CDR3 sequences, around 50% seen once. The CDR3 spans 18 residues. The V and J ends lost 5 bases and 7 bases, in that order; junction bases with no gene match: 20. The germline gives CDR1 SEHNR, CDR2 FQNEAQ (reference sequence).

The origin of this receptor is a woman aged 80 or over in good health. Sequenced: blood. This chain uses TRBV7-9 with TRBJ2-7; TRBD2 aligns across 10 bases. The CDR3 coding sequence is TGTGCCAGCAGCCTGATACGGCCTGGACTAGCGGTCTACAATGAGCAGTACTTC. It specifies CASSLIRPGLAVYNEQYF.